Presented here are 26 T cell receptor beta chains from one specimen sequenced in a study of shared clonotypes between healthy human individuals (dated by TCRdb to about 2020). CD8 naive samples were obtained by positive selection for CCR7 among CD45RO-negative cells, yielding a CD45RA+CCR7+ population from which TemRA cells were excluded. The method was the immunoSEQ multiplex PCR assay. TCRdb mirrors the immuneACCESS table, restricted to in-frame sequences. Some clones are absent from its copies; in checked studies, under half trace to an unresolved V gene, and the reason for the others is unknown. The sample table shows about 2,200,000 clones, and about 92% are seen once. Jointly, the top ten make up more than 1.5% of the sample. Sequencing used naive CD8+ T cells from PBMCs. What this sample's cell subset or site label stands for: CD45RA+CCR7+. These TCRs come from a man between 18 and 35 years old in good health. Some clones in this sample may be carry-over from other donors' samples.

The chain carries TRBV7-2 and TRBJ1-2; TRBD1 is a possible D gene (5 bases). The CDR3 is made up of 15 amino acids. V was shortened by 1 base and J by 8 bases, with 17 bases between the two germline ends. Per germline, CDR1 SGHTA and CDR2 FQGNSA. CDR3 residues: CASSLGVSGWGGYTF. The DNA of the CDR3 is TGTGCCAGCAGCTTAGGTGTCTCAGGGTGGGGAGGCTACACCTTC.

The chain employs TRBV2 and TRBJ2-7, with D perhaps given as TRBD1 or TRBD2 (6 bases each). The germline V gene has CDR1 SNHLY and CDR2 FYNNEI. The V end lost 6 bases, the J end lost 6 bases, and 18 bases lay between the germline ends. The CDR3 is 14 amino acids. In DNA, the CDR3 is TGTGCCAGCAGCTTCCCGGGGGCGCGGGGCGAGCAGTACTTC. This sequence encodes CASSFPGARGEQYF.

The chain carries TRBV18 and TRBJ2-7; D may correspond to TRBD1 or TRBD2 (6 bases each). CDR1 KGHSH and CDR2 LQKENI come from the germline V gene. The V and J ends lost 3 bases and 0 bases respectively, with 21 bases between them. This CDR3 comprises 18 residues. As DNA, the CDR3 is TGTGCCAGCTCACCCGAGAAAAACGGGGGCCTAAGCTCCTACGAGCAGTACTTC. It codes for CASSPEKNGGLSSYEQYF. The variable domain in full, completed from reference TRBV18 and TRBJ2-7, reads NAGVMQNPRHLVRRRGQEARLRCSPMKGHSHVYWYRQLPEEGLKFMVYLQKENIIDESGMPKERFSAEFPKEGPSILRIQQVVRGDSAAYFCASSPEKNGGLSSYEQYFGPGTRLTVT.

The chain employs TRBV4-1 and TRBJ2-4; 9 positions match TRBD1. The CDR3 consists of 19 residues. Germline CDR1 is MGHRA and CDR2 is YSYEKL. The V segment lost 7 bases and the J segment 0 bases; nucleotides outside the gene matches: 16. DNA of the CDR3: TGCGCCAGCACCGGTCCCGGGACAGGGACCGAGGTAGCCAAAAACATTCAGTACTTC. Translated: CASTGPGTGTEVAKNIQYF.

The rearrangement uses TRBV7-9 and TRBJ2-7; possibly TRBD1 for D (5 bases). This CDR3 is 13 amino acids long. Germline V gene lookup returns CDR1 SEHNR and CDR2 FQNEAQ (reference sequence). The germline V and J ends were trimmed by 5 bases and 6 bases, with 14 bases remaining between them. CDR3 nucleotides: TGTGCCAGCAGCCTAAAGGGAAGGGGCGAGCAGTACTTC. Translating gives CASSLKGRGEQYF.

This chain links TRBV4-1 with TRBJ2-1; D remains unclear. Germline CDR1 reads MGHRA; CDR2 reads YSYEKL. V lost 1 base to trimming and J lost 8 bases, with 12 bases between them. This CDR3 is 14 amino acids long. DNA of the CDR3: TGCGCCAGCAGCCAAGGAGTACTTGCTCATGAGCAGTTCTTC. Encoded protein: CASSQGVLAHEQFF.

The chain has TRBV27 and TRBJ1-5, with D maybe TRBD1 (6 bases). This CDR3 has 14 amino acids. The V end lost 3 bases, the J end lost 3 bases, and 9 bases lay between the germline ends. Germline V gene sequence: CDR1 MNHEY, CDR2 SMNVEV (reference sequence). CDR3 in amino acids: CASSFGTLNQPQHF. As DNA, the CDR3 is TGTGCCAGCAGTTTTGGGACACTCAATCAGCCCCAGCATTTT.

In this sample, this clone turned up once. V and J are TRBV7-9 and TRBJ2-5; 11 bases map to TRBD2. The J segment lost 3 bases and the V segment lost 5 bases, leaving 5 bases of the junction unmatched. Germline V gene data show CDR1 as SEHNR and CDR2 as FQNEAQ (reference sequence). The length of the CDR3 is 15 residues. The CDR3 loop reads CASSLVAGGKETQYF. CDR3 DNA: TGTGCCAGCAGCCTGGTAGCGGGGGGGAAAGAGACCCAGTACTTC.

The chain employs TRBV5-4 and TRBJ2-3; TRBD1 matches at 7 bases. Germline V gene sequence: CDR1 SGHNT, CDR2 YYREEE (reference sequence). Losses at the gene ends were 1 base for V and 5 bases for J; bases not matched to a gene: 7. The CDR3 covers 15 residues. CDR3 DNA: TGTGCCAGCAGCTTGACCGACAGGGCCCTAGATACGCAGTATTTT. This encodes CASSLTDRALDTQYF.

Comment on this clone: A read error may account for a junction end that differs from germline. Other nucleotide sequences in the sample specify the same CDR3. The chain employs TRBV20-1 and TRBJ2-2, with D hard to call. CDR1 is DFQATT, CDR2 SNEGSKA, per germline (reference sequence). The CDR3 runs 11 residues. CDR3 in amino acids: CSARDTGELFF. In nucleotides, the CDR3 is TGCAGTGCCAGAGACACCGGGGAGCTGTTTTTT.

With respect to this clone: This sample includes further DNA sequences coding for the same CDR3. This chain connects TRBV9 to TRBJ2-7; no clear D. The CDR3 runs to 15 residues. Germline-derived CDR1 and CDR2 are SGDLS and YYNGEE. Trimming removed 0 bases at V and 4 bases at J, with 14 bases between. The CDR3 bases are TGTGCCAGCAGCGTAGGAGGTAGTTCAAGTTACGAGCAGTACTTC. Amino acid sequence: CASSVGGSSSYEQYF.

The rearrangement uses TRBV14 and TRBJ2-4; 7 bases map to TRBD2. V lost 4 bases, J lost 5 bases, and 8 bases stayed unmatched. Germline assignment: CDR1 SGHDN and CDR2 FVKESK. This CDR3 has 15 amino acids. The CDR3 DNA is TGTGCCAGCAGCCTCCGGGAGGACGGCGAAAACATTCAGTACTTC. It specifies CASSLREDGENIQYF. The complete variable domain, with remaining parts taken from reference TRBV14 and TRBJ2-4, reads EAGVTQFPSHSVIEKGQTVTLRCDPISGHDNLYWYRRVMGKEIKFLLHFVKESKQDESGMPNNRFLAERTGGTYSTLKVQPAELEDSGVYFCASSLREDGENIQYFGAGTRLSVL.

The V call is TRBV5-1, the J call TRBJ2-2; no reliable D call. Per germline, CDR1 SGHRS and CDR2 YFSETQ. There are 15 residues in the CDR3. V was trimmed by 4 bases and J by 3 bases, leaving 13 bases between them. CDR3 residues: CASSPDGIHTGELFF. DNA of the CDR3: TGCGCCAGCAGCCCGGACGGAATCCACACCGGGGAGCTGTTTTTT.

The rearrangement links TRBV5-6 to TRBJ2-1; 7 positions match TRBD1. This CDR3 has 15 amino acids. CDR1 and CDR2 (germline): SGHDT, YYEEEE. Germline trimming cut 0 bases from V and 4 bases from J; bases unmatched to any gene: 4. Here the CDR3 reads CASSLDLDRYNEQFF. As DNA, the CDR3 is TGTGCCAGCAGCTTGGACCTGGACAGGTACAATGAGCAGTTCTTC. Combining the CDR3 with reference TRBV5-6 and TRBJ2-1 gives the whole variable domain DAGVTQSPTHLIKTRGQQVTLRCSPKSGHDTVSWYQQALGQGPQFIFQYYEEEERQRGNFPDRFSGHQFPNYSSELNVNALLLGDSALYLCASSLDLDRYNEQFFGPGTRLTVL.

The chain combines TRBV27 with TRBJ2-5; D uncertain. The CDR3 sequence is 14 residues long. V was shortened by 5 bases and J by 4 bases, with 14 bases between the two germline ends. Germline V gene lookup returns CDR1 MNHEY and CDR2 SMNVEV (reference sequence). The CDR3 nucleotides are TGTGCCAGCAGTGTCCGGGCGGTAGGAGAGACCCAGTACTTC. Its translation is CASSVRAVGETQYF.

Of note for this clone: Distinct nucleotide sequences in the sample also encode this CDR3. The rearrangement links TRBV7-3 to TRBJ2-7, with TRBD2 matching 9 bases. The germline V gene has CDR1 SGHTA and CDR2 FQGTGA. This CDR3 spans 14 amino acids. V lost 3 bases and J lost 1; bases outside the gene matches: 1. CDR3 bases: TGTGCCAGCAGCTTGGCGGGAGGGTCCTACGAGCAGTACTTC. Translated, it gives CASSLAGGSYEQYF.

V usage is TRBV5-6 and J usage is TRBJ2-1; tentative D call: TRBD2 (5 bases). The CDR3 contains 12 residues. From germline, CDR1 is SGHDT and CDR2 YYEEEE. The germline V and J ends were trimmed by 3 bases and 12 bases, with 13 bases remaining between them. CDR3 nucleotides: TGTGCCAGCAGCTCCTTAACCGGGATGCAGTTCTTC. Protein: CASSSLTGMQFF.

As to this clone: The junction differs from germline at one of its ends, possibly a read error. The chain couples TRBV27 to TRBJ2-7, with 11 bases identical to TRBD1. Germline values: CDR1 MNHEY, CDR2 SMNVEV (reference sequence). This CDR3 has 14 residues. The CDR3: CASSTLVDRGLRSF. CDR3 in DNA: TGTGCCAGCAGTACCTTGGTGGACAGGGGGCTAAGAAGCTTC.

The chain is built from TRBV19 and TRBJ1-5, with unresolved D. The V end lost 5 bases, the J end lost 4 bases, and 9 bases lay between the germline ends. The germline V gene has CDR1 LNHDA and CDR2 SQIVND (reference sequence). The length of the CDR3 is 13 residues. CDR3 DNA: TGTGCCAGTAGTTTACCAGGTAATCAGCCCCAGCATTTT. Its translation is CASSLPGNQPQHF.

This chain uses TRBV6-5 with TRBJ2-7, with unresolved D. The germline V gene encodes CDR1 MNHEY and CDR2 SVGAGI. Trimming left V 8 bases short and J 0 bases short, with 8 bases between. The CDR3 runs 12 residues. The CDR3 protein is CASGPSSYEQYF. The CDR3 coding sequence is TGTGCCAGCGGACCAAGCTCCTACGAGCAGTACTTC.

The chain uses TRBV13 and TRBJ2-5, with D uncertain. V lost 5 bases to trimming and J lost 3 bases, with 28 bases between them. CDR3 length equals 19 residues. Germline assignment: CDR1 PRHDT and CDR2 FYEKMQ (reference sequence). This chain's CDR3 is CASSPRYDPSPGPEETQYF. In nucleotides, the CDR3 is TGTGCCAGCAGCCCGAGATACGACCCGTCCCCGGGCCCCGAAGAGACCCAGTACTTC.

The V and J genes are TRBV6-4 and TRBJ2-2; 8 bases map to TRBD2. CDR3 length equals 15 residues. Trimming removed 2 bases from V and 6 bases from J; junction bases left unmatched: 5. The germline gives CDR1 MRHNA, CDR2 SNTAGT. The CDR3 coding sequence is TGTGCCAGCAGTGACCGAGCGGGAGCCGCCGGGGAGCTGTTTTTT. It is translated as CASSDRAGAAGELFF.

The J gene is TRBJ1-2, the V gene TRBV5-1; 7 positions agree with TRBD1. Unmatched junction bases numbered 4, after V lost 2 bases and J lost 0 bases. This CDR3 comprises 15 residues. The germline V gene encodes CDR1 SGHRS and CDR2 YFSETQ. DNA for the CDR3: TGCGCCAGCAGCTTCGGGACAGTTTCTAACTATGGCTACACCTTC. This translates into CASSFGTVSNYGYTF. Drawing the rest from reference TRBV5-1 and TRBJ1-2, the complete variable domain is KAGVTQTPRYLIKTRGQQVTLSCSPISGHRSVSWYQQTPGQGLQFLFEYFSETQRNKGNFPGRFSGRQFSNSRSEMNVSTLELGDSALYLCASSFGTVSNYGYTFGSGTRLTVV.

The rearrangement links TRBV5-8 to TRBJ1-6, with D perhaps TRBD1 (5 bases). Trimming took 0 bases from V and 8 from J, leaving 12 bases between them. The length of the CDR3 is 15 residues. CDR1 is SGHTS, CDR2 YDEGEE, per germline. The CDR3 region has the DNA TGTGCCAGCAGCTTGGTTCCCAGGGAGGATTCACCCCTCCACTTT. It yields the protein CASSLVPREDSPLHF.

This rearrangement joins TRBV28 to TRBJ1-5; D ambiguous. The germline V gene has CDR1 MDHEN and CDR2 SYDVKM. V was clipped by 5 bases and J by 0 bases, with 11 bases between them. The CDR3 is made up of 15 amino acids. DNA of the CDR3: TGTGCCAGCAGTCCCACGGCTTATAGCAATCAGCCCCAGCATTTT. This gives the protein CASSPTAYSNQPQHF. The whole variable domain, remainder taken from reference TRBV28 and TRBJ1-5, is DVKVTQSSRYLVKRTGEKVFLECVQDMDHENMFWYRQDPGLGLRLIYFSYDVKMKEKGDIPEGYSVSREKKERFSLILESASTNQTSMYLCASSPTAYSNQPQHFGDGTRLSIL.

The J gene is TRBJ1-2, the V gene TRBV11-2; TRBD1 agrees at 7 bases. This CDR3 is built from 14 residues. V was pared by 1 base and J by 5 bases, with 4 bases of the junction left unmatched. CDR1 and CDR2 from the germline V gene are SGHAT and FQNNGV. In DNA, the CDR3 is TGTGCCAGCAGCTTAGGTCAGGGGGGGTATGGCTACACCTTC. Amino acids: CASSLGQGGYGYTF.